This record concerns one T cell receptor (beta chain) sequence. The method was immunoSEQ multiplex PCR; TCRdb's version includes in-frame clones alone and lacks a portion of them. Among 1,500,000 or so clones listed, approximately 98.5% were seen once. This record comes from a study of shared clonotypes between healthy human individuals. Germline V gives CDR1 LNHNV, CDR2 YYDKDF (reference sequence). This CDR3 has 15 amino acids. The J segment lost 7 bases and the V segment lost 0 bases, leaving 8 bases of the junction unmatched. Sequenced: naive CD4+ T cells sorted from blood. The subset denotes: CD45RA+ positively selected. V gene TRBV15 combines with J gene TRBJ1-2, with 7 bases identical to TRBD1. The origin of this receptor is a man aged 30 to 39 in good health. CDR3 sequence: CATSREEGAQSGYTF. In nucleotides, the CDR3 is TGTGCCACCAGCAGAGAGGAGGGGGCGCAGTCTGGCTACACCTTC.